This entry lists 5 T cell receptor beta chains sequenced from one sample in a study of tumor and adjacent non-tumor tissue in lung cancer. The library came from three nested PCR rounds adapted from ARM-PCR protocols. TCRdb re-called the multiplex PCR reads with MiXCR, one entry per CDR3 protein. The data contain around 79,000 distinct CDR3 sequences, about two thirds of them singletons. The template was RNA from unsorted bulk tissue. The specimen was lung tumor tissue. Receptors originate from a woman in her thirties or forties with non-small cell lung cancer.

The chain couples TRBV29-1 to TRBJ2-7; TRBD2 is a possible D gene (5 bases). CDR3 size: 13 residues. The germline V gene encodes CDR1 SQVTM and CDR2 ANQGSEA. CDR3 sequence: CKVVERAGYEQYF. For the CDR3, the DNA is TGCAAAGTTGTTGAGAGGGCCGGGTACGAGCAGTACTTC.

The sample holds one count of this clonotype. The final CDR3 position lacks the conserved phenylalanine or tryptophan, pointing to a likely read error. This chain's CDR3 is CASSSRIVTGGGLREQFL. CDR3 sequence (DNA): TGTGCCAGCAGCTCGCGCATCGTAACTGGCGGGGGACTAAGGGAACAGTTCCTC. This rearrangement joins TRBV11-2 to TRBJ2-1; 7 positions agree with TRBD2. The CDR3 sequence is 18 residues long. V lost 4 bases, J lost 13 bases, and 25 bases stayed unmatched. In germline, CDR1 is SGHAT, CDR2 FQNNGV.

With regard to this clonotype: One junction end does not reproduce the germline sequence, and a read error may be involved. The chain has TRBV6-5 and TRBJ1-4; perhaps TRBD1 as D (6 bases). Germline values: CDR1 MNHEY, CDR2 SVGAGI. The CDR3 consists of 15 residues. CDR3 bases: TGTGCCAGTAGTTACATCACAGGGCCGAATGAAAACCTATTTTTT. Its translation is CASSYITGPNENLFF.

About this clonotype: One junction end disagrees with the germline gene, perhaps due to a read error. The genes are TRBV6-2 or TRBV6-3 and TRBJ1-6; TRBD1 is a possible D gene (6 bases). Germline V gene sequence: CDR1 MNHEY, CDR2 SVGEGT. There are 14 residues in the CDR3. DNA for the CDR3: TGTGCTAGCATACCGAGACAGGATCTCTCACCCCTCCACTTT. Translation: CASIPRQDLSPLHF.

This rearrangement joins TRBV25-1 to TRBJ2-7, with D possibly called TRBD1 or TRBD2 (5 bases each). Germline-derived CDR1 and CDR2 are MGHDK and SYGVNS. Trimming cost V 5 bases and J 3 bases, with 17 bases left between them. The CDR3 runs 15 residues. The CDR3 nucleotides are TGTGCCAGCAGTACCGGGGACGGCGTCCTCTACGAGCAGTACTTC. It translates to CASSTGDGVLYEQYF.